This T cell receptor (beta chain) comes out of a study of beta chain features in type 1 diabetes. For the study at large: All samples combined gave around 98,000,000 sorted cells for examination. Study-wide findings and caveats: When Type 1 diabetes patients were examined, their TCRB CDR3s proved moderately but significantly shorter in all four CD4+ subsets.

The study reverse transcribed the entire isolated RNA, so it sequenced expressed TCRB transcripts. Assay used: immunoSEQ multiplex PCR; TCRdb lists only in-frame clones, some missing. The table includes approximately 730,000 clones, roughly 13% detected once. In this sample, this clone turned up a few times. What it recognizes is unknown. CD45RO/CCR7/CD25/CD127/CD95/CD27 staining was used to isolate CD4+ naive, central memory, regulatory and stem cell-like memory cells by sorting. The sequencing sample was made of naive CD4+ T cells from blood. The sequence was collected from a young man with type 1 diabetes.

The CDR3 sequence: CASGGHTDTQYF. The CDR3, as DNA: TGTGCCAGCGGGGGGCACACAGATACGCAGTATTTT. The chain joins TRBV28 to TRBJ2-3, with D perhaps TRBD1 or TRBD2 (6 bases each). Looked up from germline, CDR1 is MDHEN and CDR2 is SYDVKM. Trimming shortened V by 8 bases and J by 2 bases, and 8 bases separated the two germline ends. CDR3 length: 12 residues.